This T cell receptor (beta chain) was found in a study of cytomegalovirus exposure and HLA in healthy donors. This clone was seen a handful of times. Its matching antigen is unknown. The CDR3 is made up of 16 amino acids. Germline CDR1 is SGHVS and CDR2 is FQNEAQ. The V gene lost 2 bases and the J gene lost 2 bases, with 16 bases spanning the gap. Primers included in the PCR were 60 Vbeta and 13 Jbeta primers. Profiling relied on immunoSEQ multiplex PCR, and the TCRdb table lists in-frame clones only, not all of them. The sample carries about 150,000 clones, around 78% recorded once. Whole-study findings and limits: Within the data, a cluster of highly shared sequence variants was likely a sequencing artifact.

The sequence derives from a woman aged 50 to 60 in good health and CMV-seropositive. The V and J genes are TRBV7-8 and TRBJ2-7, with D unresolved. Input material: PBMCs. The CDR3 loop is CASSLISSATAYEQYF. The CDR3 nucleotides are TGTGCCAGCAGCTTAATATCGTCCGCTACCGCCTACGAGCAGTACTTC.